This T cell receptor beta chain was sequenced during a study of response to subunit inactivated influenza vaccine. In TCRdb, the RT-PCR reads were re-called with MiXCR into one record per CDR3 protein. In the table there are 200,000 to 250,000 distinct CDR3 sequences, 12% of which are singletons. V lost 2 bases and J lost 9; bases outside the gene matches: 4. CDR1 is LGHDT and CDR2 is YNNKEL in the germline V gene (reference sequence). This CDR3 spans 14 amino acids. V usage is TRBV3-1 and J usage is TRBJ1-6; 7 bases agree with TRBD1. The sequenced sample was non-naive T cells sorted from PBMCs, obtained 14 days before vaccination. This TCR derives from a man aged 50 or older who received an inactivated influenza vaccine. The CDR3 sequence: CASSQRQGGSPLHF. CDR3 sequence (DNA): TGTGCCAGCAGCCAACGACAGGGAGGTTCACCCCTCCACTTT. Full variable domain (missing parts from reference TRBV3-1 and TRBJ1-6): DTAVSQTPKYLVTQMGNDKSIKCEQNLGHDTMYWYKQDSKKFLKIMFSYNNKELIINETVPNRFSPKSPDKAHLNLHINSLELGDSAVYFCASSQRQGGSPLHFGNGTRLTVT.